Sequencing of this T cell receptor (beta chain) was carried out in a study of blood T cell repertoires in COVID-19. Across the whole study: In each case, the material was cDNA or gDNA derived from T cells, B-cell-depleted T cells, or PBMCs.

There are 14 residues in the CDR3. With 1 base removed from V and 6 bases from J, the gap between germline ends came to 12 bases. Germline loops: CDR1 LGHDT, CDR2 YNNKEL (reference sequence). Generated by immunoSEQ multiplex PCR, the TCRdb table keeps only in-frame clones and is missing some. The sample lists approximately 90,000 clones, 80% to 90% seen once, with around 4.5% in the top ten. This rearrangement joins TRBV3-1 (or the pseudogene TRBV3-2) to TRBJ1-1, with D possibly being TRBD1 (6 bases). Sequencing used peripheral blood. The receptor was isolated from a woman aged 80 or older with acute or convalescent COVID-19. The CDR3 reads CASSQVGAGAEAFF. The CDR3 nucleotides read TGTGCCAGCAGCCAAGTAGGAGCAGGGGCTGAAGCTTTCTTT.